The rows below give T cell receptor beta chains drawn from one sample of a study of blood T cell repertoires in COVID-19. Data came from immunoSEQ multiplex PCR; TCRdb stores just in-frame clones and leaves some out. The table lists about 90,000 clones, 80% of them singletons, with around 10% in the top ten. What was sequenced was peripheral blood. These receptors were taken from a woman aged 70-85 years with acute or convalescent COVID-19. Both conserved end residues are part of each CDR3. A D gene is named only where the DNA matches it firmly. A row's size may be missing; if present it is once, few, many or a size class.

cdr3_nt: TGTGCCAGCAGCCAAGATGGGACAGGGGGAGAGACCCAGTACTTC
cdr3_aa: CASSQDGTGGETQYF
clone_size: NA
d_call: TRBD1
v_call: TRBV3-1/TRBV3-2
j_call: TRBJ2-5

cdr3_nt: TGTGCCAGCAGTTACGGCGGACTCACTAATGAGCAGTTCTTC
cdr3_aa: CASSYGGLTNEQFF
clone_size: NA
d_call: NA
v_call: TRBV6-6
j_call: TRBJ2-1

cdr3_nt: TGTGCCAGCAGACTAGCGGAGAGCTCCTACGAGCAGTACTTC
cdr3_aa: CASRLAESSYEQYF
clone_size: NA
d_call: TRBD2
v_call: TRBV14
j_call: TRBJ2-7

cdr3_nt: TGTGCCTGGAACAGGGGGTATGGTACTGAAGCTTTCTTT
cdr3_aa: CAWNRGYGTEAFF
clone_size: NA
d_call: TRBD1
v_call: TRBV30
j_call: TRBJ1-1

cdr3_nt: TGTGCCAGCAGTGAGGGAGGACGGGCAGAAAAACTGTTTTTT
cdr3_aa: CASSEGGRAEKLFF
clone_size: NA
d_call: NA
v_call: TRBV6-1
j_call: TRBJ1-4

cdr3_nt: TGTGCCAGCAGCGCTCTTCTTGGACAGGCGAACACCGGGGAGCTGTTTTTT
cdr3_aa: CASSALLGQANTGELFF
clone_size: once
d_call: TRBD1
v_call: TRBV9
j_call: TRBJ2-2

cdr3_nt: TGTGCCAGCAGTCCATTAGCGGAGGAAGGCCCATACGAGCAGTACTTC
cdr3_aa: CASSPLAEEGPYEQYF
clone_size: once
d_call: NA
v_call: TRBV27
j_call: TRBJ2-7

cdr3_nt: TGTGCCATCAGTGAGTCGTCGGTCTACGAGCAGTACTTC
cdr3_aa: CAISESSVYEQYF
clone_size: NA
d_call: NA
v_call: TRBV10-3
j_call: TRBJ2-7

cdr3_nt: TGTGCCAGCAGCCAAGAATCCCCACAGGTGATAGGGTGGCTAGTAGAGGTCCAAGAGACCCAGTACTTC
cdr3_aa: CASSQESPQVIGWLVEVQETQYF
clone_size: NA
d_call: NA
v_call: TRBV3-1/TRBV3-2
j_call: TRBJ2-5

cdr3_nt: TGTGCCAGCAGCTTCCCGTCAGACAGGCTGAACACTGAAGCTTTCTTT
cdr3_aa: CASSFPSDRLNTEAFF
clone_size: NA
d_call: NA
v_call: TRBV7-9
j_call: TRBJ1-1

cdr3_nt: TGCGCCAGCATGACGGGGACTAACCTATACAATGAGCAGTTCTTC
cdr3_aa: CASMTGTNLYNEQFF
clone_size: NA
d_call: TRBD2
v_call: TRBV5-1
j_call: TRBJ2-1

cdr3_nt: TGTGCCAGCAGTGACAGCGGGAGGGCCGGCGGGGAGCTGTTTTTT
cdr3_aa: CASSDSGRAGGELFF
clone_size: NA
d_call: TRBD2
v_call: TRBV2
j_call: TRBJ2-2

cdr3_nt: TGCAGCGTTAGTTCCCAGGGCGACGAGCAGTACTTC
cdr3_aa: CSVSSQGDEQYF
clone_size: NA
d_call: NA
v_call: TRBV29-1
j_call: TRBJ2-7

cdr3_nt: TGTGCCAGCAGTTACAGTAGGACTAGCGTGTCCTACGAGCAGTACTTC
cdr3_aa: CASSYSRTSVSYEQYF
clone_size: NA
d_call: TRBD2
v_call: TRBV6-6
j_call: TRBJ2-7

cdr3_nt: TGTGCCACGGGGTTGGCGGGGGGGATCGATGAGCAGTTCTTC
cdr3_aa: CATGLAGGIDEQFF
clone_size: NA
d_call: TRBD2
v_call: TRBV6-5
j_call: TRBJ2-1

cdr3_nt: TGTGCCAGCAGTTTGGCCGGCACAGATACGCAGTATTTT
cdr3_aa: CASSLAGTDTQYF
clone_size: NA
d_call: NA
v_call: TRBV28
j_call: TRBJ2-3

cdr3_nt: TGTGCCAGCAGCCAAGATGGACAGGGGGTGGCCAATCAGCCCCAGCATTTT
cdr3_aa: CASSQDGQGVANQPQHF
clone_size: once
d_call: TRBD1
v_call: TRBV3-1/TRBV3-2
j_call: TRBJ1-5

cdr3_nt: TGTGCCTGGACACTAGCGGGGGGTTCAGAGACCCAGTACTTC
cdr3_aa: CAWTLAGGSETQYF
clone_size: NA
d_call: TRBD2
v_call: TRBV30
j_call: TRBJ2-5

cdr3_nt: TGTGCCAGTACCCCCGAGGGAGGGAGATTGGCCAAAAACATTCAGTACTTC
cdr3_aa: CASTPEGGRLAKNIQYF
clone_size: NA
d_call: TRBD2
v_call: TRBV19
j_call: TRBJ2-4

cdr3_nt: TGTGCCAGCAACAGAGTTCACGGGGAGCTGTTTTTT
cdr3_aa: CASNRVHGELFF
clone_size: NA
d_call: NA
v_call: TRBV5-6
j_call: TRBJ2-2

cdr3_nt: TGTGCCAGTAGTATGAGGTTCTCACCCCTCCACTTT
cdr3_aa: CASSMRFSPLHF
clone_size: NA
d_call: NA
v_call: TRBV19
j_call: TRBJ1-6

cdr3_nt: TGTGCCAGCAATCGAAACAGGGGGCGGACTGAAGCTTTCTTT
cdr3_aa: CASNRNRGRTEAFF
clone_size: NA
d_call: TRBD1
v_call: TRBV6-4
j_call: TRBJ1-1

cdr3_nt: TGTGCCAGCAGTGCCGGGACTAGCGGGAGTATCTCTGCGGCAGATACGCAGTATTTT
cdr3_aa: CASSAGTSGSISAADTQYF
clone_size: NA
d_call: TRBD2
v_call: TRBV2
j_call: TRBJ2-3

cdr3_nt: TGTGCCAGCAGCATACGGGCGGGGGGGCTCCAAGAGACCCAGTACTTC
cdr3_aa: CASSIRAGGLQETQYF
clone_size: NA
d_call: NA
v_call: TRBV21-1
j_call: TRBJ2-5

cdr3_nt: TGCAGCGCCGGGACAGGGCTGACTAATGAAAAACTGTTTTTT
cdr3_aa: CSAGTGLTNEKLFF
clone_size: NA
d_call: TRBD1
v_call: TRBV29-1
j_call: TRBJ1-4

cdr3_nt: TGTGCCAGCAGCGCCCGGACAGGGAACACCGGGGAGCTGTTTTTT
cdr3_aa: CASSARTGNTGELFF
clone_size: NA
d_call: TRBD1
v_call: TRBV9
j_call: TRBJ2-2

cdr3_nt: TGTGCCATCAGGGGGGGGGTCAATCAGCCCCAGCATTTT
cdr3_aa: CAIRGGVNQPQHF
clone_size: few
d_call: NA
v_call: TRBV10-3
j_call: TRBJ1-5

cdr3_nt: TGTGCCAGCAGCTTAGTAGGGGCTGAAGCTTTCTTT
cdr3_aa: CASSLVGAEAFF
clone_size: NA
d_call: NA
v_call: TRBV11-2
j_call: TRBJ1-1

cdr3_nt: TGTGCCTGGAGGGGGGGTTTGGACACTGAAGCTTTCTTT
cdr3_aa: CAWRGGLDTEAFF
clone_size: once
d_call: NA
v_call: TRBV30
j_call: TRBJ1-1

cdr3_nt: TGTGCCAGCAGTTTGCAGACAGGAGGCCGGAAGAATGAAAAACTGTTTTTT
cdr3_aa: CASSLQTGGRKNEKLFF
clone_size: NA
d_call: NA
v_call: TRBV27
j_call: TRBJ1-4

cdr3_nt: TGTGCCAGCTCACCCGATTCGGGACAGGGCCTTTATGGCTACACCTTC
cdr3_aa: CASSPDSGQGLYGYTF
clone_size: NA
d_call: TRBD1
v_call: TRBV18
j_call: TRBJ1-2

cdr3_nt: TGCGCCAGCAGCTTGGATCCGAGGAACACTGAAGCTTTCTTT
cdr3_aa: CASSLDPRNTEAFF
clone_size: NA
d_call: NA
v_call: TRBV5-1
j_call: TRBJ1-1

cdr3_nt: TGTGCCAGCAGCTACGGACAGGGATTGGATGGCTACACCTTC
cdr3_aa: CASSYGQGLDGYTF
clone_size: NA
d_call: TRBD1
v_call: TRBV7-9
j_call: TRBJ1-2

cdr3_nt: TGTGCCAGCCAGTCCGCCAGGCCCTATGGCGAGCAGTACTTC
cdr3_aa: CASQSARPYGEQYF
clone_size: NA
d_call: NA
v_call: TRBV7-2
j_call: TRBJ2-7

cdr3_nt: TGTGCCAGCCCTCCGGACACAGGGACTAGCAGTGAGCAGTTCTTC
cdr3_aa: CASPPDTGTSSEQFF
clone_size: NA
d_call: TRBD2
v_call: TRBV28
j_call: TRBJ2-1

cdr3_nt: TGCAGTGCCCCTAACGGAGATACGCAGTATTTT
cdr3_aa: CSAPNGDTQYF
clone_size: NA
d_call: NA
v_call: TRBV20-1
j_call: TRBJ2-3

cdr3_nt: TGTGCCAGTCGGCCCGGGACAGGATATCAGCCCCAGCATTTT
cdr3_aa: CASRPGTGYQPQHF
clone_size: NA
d_call: TRBD1
v_call: TRBV6-6
j_call: TRBJ1-5

cdr3_nt: TGTGCCAGCAGCACCTCGGAGCGGGAGTATGACGAGCAGTACTTC
cdr3_aa: CASSTSEREYDEQYF
clone_size: NA
d_call: TRBD2
v_call: TRBV13
j_call: TRBJ2-7

cdr3_nt: TGTGCCAGCAGCTTAGGGACCCTGACAGGAGATTATAGCAATCAGCCCCAGCATTTT
cdr3_aa: CASSLGTLTGDYSNQPQHF
clone_size: once
d_call: NA
v_call: TRBV7-2
j_call: TRBJ1-5